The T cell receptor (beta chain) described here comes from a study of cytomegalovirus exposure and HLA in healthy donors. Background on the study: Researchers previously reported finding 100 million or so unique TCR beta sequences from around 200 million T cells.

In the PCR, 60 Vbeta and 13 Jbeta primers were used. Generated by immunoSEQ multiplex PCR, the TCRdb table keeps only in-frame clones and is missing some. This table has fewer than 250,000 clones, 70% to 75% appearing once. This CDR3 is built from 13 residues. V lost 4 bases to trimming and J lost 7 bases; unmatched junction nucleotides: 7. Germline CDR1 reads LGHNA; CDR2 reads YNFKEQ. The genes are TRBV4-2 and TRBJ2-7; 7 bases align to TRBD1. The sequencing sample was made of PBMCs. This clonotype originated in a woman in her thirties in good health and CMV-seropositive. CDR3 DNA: TGTGCCAGCAGCCCAAGGGGGCTTGGAGAGCAGTACTTC. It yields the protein CASSPRGLGEQYF.